Listed below are T cell receptor beta chains from one sample, sequenced in a study of T cells after yellow fever vaccination. MiXCR, run by TCRdb on the 5' RACE reads, gives a single entry per CDR3 protein. The sample carries some 320,000 distinct CDR3 sequences, roughly 8.7% recorded once. The input for sequencing was PBMCs, taken on the day of the first yellow fever vaccination. The receptors originated from a man between 18 and 35 years old who received the YFV17D yellow fever vaccine. Each CDR3 is given with its conserved first and last residue. A D gene is named only where the DNA matches it firmly. Where a row states a size, it is once, few, many or the class of an expanded clone; other rows omit it.

j_call | d_call | v_call | clone_size | cdr3_nt | cdr3_aa
TRBJ2-7 | TRBD1 | TRBV25-1 | many | TGTGCCAGCAGTGATTCCGACAGGGGGGGATACGAGCAGTACTTC | CASSDSDRGGYEQYF
TRBJ2-7 | - | TRBV7-2 | few | TGTGCCAGCAGCTTAGTGGTAGGCCTCGAGCAGTACTTC | CASSLVVGLEQYF
TRBJ2-2 | TRBD1 | TRBV5-6 | - | TGTGCCAGCAGCCATGGACAGGTTCAAGGGGAGCTGTGTTTT | CASSHGQVQGELCF
TRBJ2-7 | - | TRBV7-2 | many | TGTGCCAGCGCCTCAGGGTTCCAGCAGTACTTC | CASASGFQQYF
TRBJ2-3 | TRBD1 | TRBV20-1 | many | TGCAGTGCTAGTCACAGGGGGCTAGGAGATACGCAGTATTTT | CSASHRGLGDTQYF
TRBJ2-5 | - | TRBV5-6 | - | TGTGCCAGCAGCTTGATTCGCTCAGAGACCCAGTACTTC | CASSLIRSETQYF
TRBJ2-3 | TRBD2 | TRBV27 | few | TGTGCCAGCAAGGGGACTAGCCGGGATACGCAGTATTTT | CASKGTSRDTQYF
TRBJ2-3 | - | TRBV29-1 | few | TGCAGCGTTGGCAAGCCCACAGATACGCAGTATTTT | CSVGKPTDTQYF
TRBJ2-3 | - | TRBV10-1 | many | TGCGCCAGCAGCGGGGGCCCTCGAGATACGCAGTATTTT | CASSGGPRDTQYF
TRBJ2-5 | TRBD1 | TRBV2 | few | TGTGCCAGCAGTCTACAGGGGGCGGGCCAAGAGACCCAGTACTTC | CASSLQGAGQETQYF
TRBJ2-2 | - | TRBV9 | many | TGTGCCAGCAGCGGGGACATCCGGAACACCGGGGAGCTGTTTTTT | CASSGDIRNTGELFF
TRBJ1-5 | - | TRBV4-3 | - | TGCGCCAGCAGCCTACGTCACCGAAATCAGCCCCAGCATTTT | CASSLRHRNQPQHF
TRBJ1-1 | - | TRBV6-5 | - | TGTGCCAGCAGTTACACGCCCACCGGGTGGGCAAGGATGAACACTGAAGCTTTCTTT | CASSYTPTGWARMNTEAFF
TRBJ2-1 | - | TRBV24-1 | - | TGTGCCACCAGTACTGGTCCCTTGAATGAGCAGTTCTTC | CATSTGPLNEQFF
TRBJ2-2 | - | TRBV7-9 | many | TGTGCCAGCAGCACCCCAGGGAACACCGGGGAGCTGTTTTTT | CASSTPGNTGELFF
TRBJ2-3 | TRBD2 | TRBV7-6 | few | TGTGCCACCACGCTAGCGGTGAGCACAGATACGCAGTATTTT | CATTLAVSTDTQYF
TRBJ2-1 | - | TRBV24-1 | - | TGTGCCACCAGTGATCCCTCACGGATCAATGAGCAGTTCTTC | CATSDPSRINEQFF
TRBJ1-2 | TRBD1 | TRBV24-1 | many | TGTGCCACCAGTGCCTGGACAGGGTCCGACTATGGCTACACCTTC | CATSAWTGSDYGYTF
TRBJ2-5 | TRBD2 | TRBV4-2 | - | TGTGCCAGCAGCCAGGGTTCGGCGGGGGGGCCGCGGGAGACCCAGTACTTC | CASSQGSAGGPRETQYF
TRBJ1-5 | - | TRBV7-9 | few | TGTGCCAGCAGCTTAGCGTGGGTGGGACAGCCCCAGCATTTT | CASSLAWVGQPQHF
TRBJ2-3 | TRBD2 | TRBV6-1 | many | TGTGCCAGCAGCCTTGAGCGGGGCCCAGATACGCAGTATTTT | CASSLERGPDTQYF
TRBJ2-1 | - | TRBV4-1 | many | TGCGCCAGCAGCCAAGATGCGGGGTTTTCCTACAATGAGCAGTTCTTC | CASSQDAGFSYNEQFF
TRBJ2-3 | - | TRBV30 | few | TGTGCCTGGAACCCCGGGACGGACAGCACAGATACGCAGTATTTT | CAWNPGTDSTDTQYF
TRBJ2-3 | - | TRBV5-1 | - | TGCGCCAGCAGCTTGGGTGGAGAGAGCACAGATACGCAGTATTTT | CASSLGGESTDTQYF
TRBJ2-2 | - | TRBV6-2/TRBV6-3 | - | TGTGCCAGCGGACACCGGACAGGGGAGCTGTTTTTT | CASGHRTGELFF
TRBJ2-7 | - | TRBV4-3 | many | TGCGCCAGCAGCCAAGATTCCGCTGAGCCCTACGAGCAGTACTTC | CASSQDSAEPYEQYF
TRBJ2-1 | TRBD1 | TRBV20-1 | few | TGCAGTGCTAGAGGGACAGGGTGGGGGAATGAGCAGTTCTTC | CSARGTGWGNEQFF
TRBJ2-1 | - | TRBV10-1 | few | TGCGCCAGCAGTGCCTCTCAATTAGGGGAGCAGTTCTTC | CASSASQLGEQFF
TRBJ2-1 | - | TRBV6-2/TRBV6-3 | - | TGTGCCAGCAGCCCTCGGGTCGGCCATGAGCAGTTCTTC | CASSPRVGHEQFF
TRBJ2-1 | - | TRBV6-5 | few | TGTGCCAGCAGTTACCCATTAGGGGATGAGCAGTTCTTC | CASSYPLGDEQFF
TRBJ2-3 | - | TRBV5-1 | - | TGCGCCAGCAGCTTCGATCCGTCTAGCACAGATACGCAGTATTTT | CASSFDPSSTDTQYF
TRBJ1-4 | TRBD1 | TRBV5-4 | few | TGTGCCAGCAGCTTGGATGGCAGGGGGAATGAAAAACTGTTTTTT | CASSLDGRGNEKLFF
TRBJ2-1 | TRBD1 | TRBV6-2/TRBV6-3 | few | TGTGCCAGCAGTACCGGGACAGGGGGCAGGAATGAGCAGTTCTTC | CASSTGTGGRNEQFF
TRBJ1-6 | TRBD1 | TRBV5-6 | - | TGTGCCAGCAGCTTCTCGGGACAGGGCCTTTCACCCCTCCACTTT | CASSFSGQGLSPLHF
TRBJ2-1 | TRBD1 | TRBV7-3 | - | TGTGCCAGCAGCTTTGCCGGGACAGGGGGGAATGAGCAGTTCTTC | CASSFAGTGGNEQFF
TRBJ2-1 | - | TRBV5-1 | few | TGCGCCAGCAACCGGGACCCGGCCTACAATGAGCAGTTCTTC | CASNRDPAYNEQFF
TRBJ2-7 | - | TRBV16 | - | TGTGCCAGCAGCCACCAGGGGAACTACGAGCAGTACTTC | CASSHQGNYEQYF
TRBJ1-3 | - | TRBV4-1 | few | TGCGCCAGCAGCCAAGTAGGGGTACCTGGAAACACCATATATTTT | CASSQVGVPGNTIYF
TRBJ2-7 | - | TRBV21-1 | many | TGTGCCAGCAGCAACGCGGCAGGGGGCGGTTGGATCGACGAGCAGTACTTC | CASSNAAGGGWIDEQYF
TRBJ2-1 | TRBD2 | TRBV9 | - | TGTGCCAGCAGCGTAGCGGGGGGGAACTACAATGAGCAGTTCTTC | CASSVAGGNYNEQFF
TRBJ2-3 | TRBD1 | TRBV7-2 | many | TGTGCCAGCAGCTTACAGGGGACAGTCACAGATACGCAGTATTTT | CASSLQGTVTDTQYF
TRBJ2-1 | TRBD2 | TRBV30 | - | TGTGCCTGGAGTGTAAGACTAGCGGGGCTGCAGTTCTTC | CAWSVRLAGLQFF
TRBJ2-5 | TRBD2 | TRBV7-9 | - | TGTGCCAGCAGCTTAAACCCCCTAGCGGGGGGGCACGAGACCCAGTACTTC | CASSLNPLAGGHETQYF
TRBJ1-1 | - | TRBV4-1 | many | TGCGCCAGCAGCCACCCTACGGGCCCTGAAGCTTTCTTT | CASSHPTGPEAFF
TRBJ2-1 | TRBD1 | TRBV18 | few | TGTGCCAGCTCCACAATCCCGGGACAGGGGGTCTTC | CASSTIPGQGVF
TRBJ2-2 | - | TRBV10-3 | many | TGTGCCATCAGTGTGGGCCCTTCAGGCACCGGGGAGCTGTTTTTT | CAISVGPSGTGELFF
TRBJ1-5 | TRBD1 | TRBV27 | - | TGTGCCAGCAGTGCGACAGGGGGGTACGGCAATCAGCCCCAGCATTTT | CASSATGGYGNQPQHF
TRBJ2-6 | - | TRBV29-1 | many | TGCAGCGTTGAAGTCTCTTCCCGGCCTGGGGCCAACGTCCTGACTTTC | CSVEVSSRPGANVLTF
TRBJ2-5 | - | TRBV7-2 | many | TGTGCCAGCAGCTTGGAGAGTGGGGAGACCCAGTACTTC | CASSLESGETQYF
TRBJ1-2 | - | TRBV3-1 | few | TGTGCCAGCAGCCAAGAATATGACAGCTCCTTTGGAGGCTACACCTTC | CASSQEYDSSFGGYTF
TRBJ1-4 | - | TRBV5-1 | few | TGCGCCAGCAGCTTGAAGGAGTCGGATGAAAAACTGTTTTTT | CASSLKESDEKLFF
TRBJ2-1 | TRBD2 | TRBV27 | few | TGTGCCAGCAGTTTATATGGGCGGCCCGTACTCTCGGGTCGGGGGGTTAGTGAGCAGTTCTTC | CASSLYGRPVLSGRGVSEQFF
TRBJ1-3 | - | TRBV4-3 | - | TGCGCCAGCAGCCAAGAATGGCCAGGGTTGGGAAACACCATATATTTT | CASSQEWPGLGNTIYF
TRBJ2-1 | - | TRBV20-1 | - | TGCAGTGCTAGAGCCGGCTCGTTCTCCTACAATGAGCAGTTCTTC | CSARAGSFSYNEQFF
TRBJ1-6 | - | TRBV6-2/TRBV6-3 | few | TGTGCCAGCAGCAACCACCAGGGTTATAATTCACCCCTCCACTTT | CASSNHQGYNSPLHF
TRBJ1-1 | - | TRBV7-9 | few | TGTGCCAGCAGCTTTAGGAGGGACACTGAAGCTTTCTTT | CASSFRRDTEAFF
TRBJ2-7 | - | TRBV18 | few | TGTGCCAGCTCACTTAAATCGTCTGACTACGAGCAGTACTTC | CASSLKSSDYEQYF
TRBJ2-5 | TRBD1 | TRBV4-3 | many | TGCGCCAGCAGCCAAGTTGGGACAGTTAGGGAGACCCAGTACTTC | CASSQVGTVRETQYF
TRBJ2-2 | - | TRBV12-3/TRBV12-4 | - | TGTGCCAGCAGTTTAGAATGGGGGACCGGGGAGCTGTTTTTT | CASSLEWGTGELFF
TRBJ2-1 | - | TRBV7-2 | - | TGTGCCAGCAGTGTTCCCTACAATGAGCAGTTCTTC | CASSVPYNEQFF